The 15 T cell receptor beta chains below come from one sample, sequenced in a study of T cells after yellow fever vaccination. TCRdb passed the 5' RACE reads through MiXCR, listing each CDR3 protein once. The table shows under 150,000 distinct CDR3 sequences, with roughly 8% occurring only once. This sample comprised CD4+ T cells sorted from PBMCs, obtained 5 days after the yellow fever booster vaccination. The receptors derive from a man aged 25 to 45 who received the YFV17D yellow fever vaccine.

There are many counts of this clonotype. The V and J genes are TRBV5-1 and TRBJ2-3; 11 bases agree with TRBD2. Trimming at V came to 0 bases and at J to 5 bases, leaving 5 bases not matched to a gene. This CDR3 has 16 residues. Germline CDR1 is SGHRS and CDR2 is YFSETQ. CDR3 DNA sequence: TGCGCCAGCAGCTTGGCTAGCGGGAGGATCGTAGATACGCAGTATTTT. Residues: CASSLASGRIVDTQYF.

The rearrangement joins TRBV7-2 to TRBJ2-2, with D perhaps matching TRBD1 or TRBD2 (5 bases each). The ends were cut back, 5 bases at V and 2 bases at J, with 12 bases in the middle. This CDR3 comprises 15 residues. The germline gives CDR1 SGHTA, CDR2 FQGNSA. CDR3 nucleotide sequence: TGTGCCAGCAGCCCCGGGGCCCTTAACACCGGGGAGCTGTTTTTT. Its translation: CASSPGALNTGELFF.

The sample holds many counts of this clonotype. The gene calls are TRBV19 and TRBJ2-2; D gene ambiguous. From germline, CDR1 is LNHDA and CDR2 SQIVND (reference sequence). The CDR3 extends over 12 amino acids. Trimming stripped 4 bases from V and 6 bases from J, with 6 bases between. The CDR3 spells CASSTGAGELFF. The CDR3 DNA is TGTGCCAGTAGTACAGGTGCCGGGGAGCTGTTTTTT. Based on the CDR3 plus reference TRBV19 and TRBJ2-2, the full variable domain is DGGITQSPKYLFRKEGQNVTLSCEQNLNHDAMYWYRQDPGQGLRLIYYSQIVNDFQKGDIAEGYSVSREKKESFPLTVTSAQKNPTAFYLCASSTGAGELFFGEGSRLTVL.

CDR3 sequence reads: CATSRDPLNTEAFF. The CDR3 region has the DNA TGTGCCACCAGCAGAGATCCTCTGAACACTGAAGCTTTCTTT. J is TRBJ1-1 and V is TRBV15, with D unresolved. Germline V gives CDR1 LNHNV, CDR2 YYDKDF (reference sequence). This CDR3 has 14 amino acids. V lost 0 bases and J 0 bases, leaving 5 bases between the germline ends.

This clonotype occurred many times. This chain uses TRBV6-5 with TRBJ2-2; tentatively, D is TRBD2 (5 bases). V was clipped by 2 bases and J by 4 bases, with 11 bases between them. From germline, CDR1 is MNHEY and CDR2 SVGAGI. The CDR3 covers 15 residues. CDR3 region: CASSYEGASTGELFF. The CDR3 bases are TGTGCCAGCAGTTACGAGGGAGCTAGCACCGGGGAGCTGTTTTTT.

This clonotype was seen ten or more times. The V gene is TRBV12-3 or TRBV12-4, the J gene TRBJ2-2; D is unclear. The CDR3 is 11 residues long. The V end was cut by 3 bases, the J end by 7 bases, with 3 bases between. The CDR3 is CASSFLGELFF. CDR3 bases: TGTGCCAGCAGTTTTCTCGGGGAGCTGTTTTTT.

This clonotype appeared many times. The chain joins TRBV5-1 to TRBJ2-7, with TRBD2 identical over 7 bases. CDR1 and CDR2 from the germline V gene are SGHRS and YFSETQ. The CDR3 is made up of 13 amino acids. The J segment lost 12 bases and the V segment lost 1 base, leaving 10 bases of the junction unmatched. The CDR3 here is CASSLNGREVWYF. CDR3 DNA: TGCGCCAGCAGCTTGAATGGTCGGGAGGTATGGTACTTC.

In this sample, this clonotype turned up many times. The rearrangement uses TRBV7-3 and TRBJ2-1; 7 bases map to TRBD2. This CDR3 has 14 residues. Trimming took 2 bases from V and 7 from J; bases not matched to a gene: 5. Germline V lookup: CDR1 SGHTA, CDR2 FQGTGA. CDR3 nucleotide sequence: TGTGCCAGCAGCTTACGGGGAGGGCCTAATGAGCAGTTCTTC. This encodes CASSLRGGPNEQFF.

At least ten counts were recorded for this clonotype. The chain employs TRBV20-1 and TRBJ2-3; 7 bases match TRBD1. The germline CDR1 and CDR2 sequences are DFQATT and SNEGSKA (reference sequence). The CDR3 extends over 14 amino acids. J was trimmed by 0 bases and V by 5 bases; bases with no gene match: 5. CDR3 sequence (DNA): TGCAGTGCTCCAAGGGGGCCTAGCACAGATACGCAGTATTTT. It specifies CSAPRGPSTDTQYF.

This clonotype was observed many times. The genes are TRBV7-2 and TRBJ2-7, with no clear D. Per germline, CDR1 SGHTA and CDR2 FQGNSA. The CDR3 extends over 11 amino acids. V was pared by 5 bases and J by 6 bases, with 8 bases between. The CDR3 nucleotides are TGTGCCAGCAGCCGATGGAGCGAGCAGTACTTC. This translates into CASSRWSEQYF.

This clonotype was seen at least ten times. The chain recombines TRBV9 with TRBJ2-1; D gene unclear. Trimming shortened V by 0 bases and J by 5 bases, and 6 bases separated the two germline ends. The germline CDR1 and CDR2 sequences are SGDLS and YYNGEE. The CDR3 has 13 residues. CDR3 DNA: TGTGCCAGCAGCGTAGGTCAGAACAATGAGCAGTTCTTC. Protein sequence: CASSVGQNNEQFF.

Details on this clonotype: The junction does not match germline at one end; this may be a read error. V gene TRBV3-1 combines with J gene TRBJ2-2; unclear D gene. Looked up from germline, CDR1 is LGHDT and CDR2 is YNNKEL (reference sequence). The CDR3 spans 17 residues. The CDR3 reads CACSQVMFPANTGELFF. In nucleotides, the CDR3 is TGTGCCTGCAGCCAAGTTATGTTCCCCGCGAACACCGGGGAGCTGTTTTTT.

In its sample, this clonotype was seen a few times. The chain combines TRBV7-3 with TRBJ2-3; D remains unclear. V was pared by 1 base and J by 0 bases, with 5 bases between. The V gene's germline CDR1 is SGHTA and CDR2 FQGTGA. This CDR3 region has 14 residues. CDR3 DNA sequence: TGTGCCAGCAGCTTAAAGCCTAGCACAGATACGCAGTATTTT. Residues: CASSLKPSTDTQYF.

This clonotype was seen at least ten times. CDR3 in DNA: TGCAGTGCTAGAGATATCAGCGGGAGGGGCTACAATGAGCAGTTCTTC. Protein sequence: CSARDISGRGYNEQFF. V and J are TRBV20-1 and TRBJ2-1, with 10 bases lining up with TRBD2. The CDR3 is 16 amino acids. The V segment lost 0 bases and the J segment 3 bases; nucleotides outside the gene matches: 5. Germline CDR1 reads DFQATT; CDR2 reads SNEGSKA (reference sequence).

The chain has TRBV20-1 and TRBJ2-3; D might be TRBD2 (5 bases). V was pared by 1 base and J by 4 bases, with 9 bases between. Germline V lookup: CDR1 DFQATT, CDR2 SNEGSKA (reference sequence). The CDR3 extends over 13 amino acids. The CDR3: CSARAAGPDTQYF. For the CDR3, the DNA is TGCAGTGCTAGAGCTGCGGGCCCAGATACGCAGTATTTT.